The 7 T cell receptor beta chains in this list originate from one sample, sequenced in a study of blood T cells in healthy people across ages. For the second PCR, which ran for 7 to 11 cycles, a sample-barcoded 5' primer and a J-beta primer mix were used. MiXCR, applied by TCRdb to the 5' RACE reads, yields one record per CDR3 protein. The repertoire consists of about 650,000 distinct CDR3 sequences, with about 34% occurring once and the leading ten covering 15%. The sequencing sample was made of blood. The receptors shown here come from a woman aged 80 or older in good health.

This clonotype was detected ten times or more. The chain combines TRBV7-8 with TRBJ1-3; TRBD1 matches 7 bases. Unmatched junction bases numbered 5, after V lost 5 bases and J lost 1 base. Per germline, CDR1 SGHVS and CDR2 FQNEAQ. This CDR3 has 15 residues. The CDR3 reads CASSPGQLSGNTIYF. Here the CDR3 DNA reads TGTGCCAGCAGCCCGGGACAGCTTTCTGGAAACACCATATATTTT. Together with reference TRBV7-8 and TRBJ1-3, the CDR3 gives the full variable domain: GAGVSQSPRYKVAKRGQDVALRCDPISGHVSLFWYQQALGQGPEFLTYFQNEAQLDKSGLPSDRFFAERPEGSVSTLKIQRTQQEDSAVYLCASSPGQLSGNTIYFGEGSWLTVV.

Worth noting for this clonotype: A much larger clone differs from this one at a single base, so this may be a read error. V gene TRBV27 combines with J gene TRBJ2-1; maybe TRBD2 (5 bases). The J call is doubtful: the DNA matches TRBJ2-7 better. Germline CDR1 is MNHEY and CDR2 is SMNVEV (reference sequence). The CDR3 runs to 14 residues. The CDR3 is CASSSLPGNNEQYF. The CDR3 DNA is TGTGCCAGCAGTTCTTTACCGGGGAACAATGAGCAGTACTTC.

The sample holds many counts of this clonotype. The CDR3 DNA follows: TGCAGTGCCATAAAGACAGGGGTCCAAGAGACCCAGTACTTC. This codes for CSAIKTGVQETQYF. V gene TRBV20-1 combines with J gene TRBJ2-5, with 8 bases matching TRBD1. The CDR3 covers 14 residues. J was trimmed by 1 base and V by 6 bases; bases with no gene match: 7. CDR1 and CDR2 from the germline V gene are DFQATT and SNEGSKA (reference sequence).

This chain joins TRBV28 and TRBJ2-7, with TRBD2 matching over 9 bases. The CDR3 extends over 14 amino acids. Per germline, CDR1 MDHEN and CDR2 SYDVKM. Trimming at V came to 5 bases and at J to 5 bases, leaving 7 bases not matched to a gene. In DNA form, the CDR3 reads TGTGCCAGCAGTCGTCCGGGACTAGCCCACGAGCAGTACTTC. This sequence encodes CASSRPGLAHEQYF.

The gene calls are TRBV27 and TRBJ1-2; perhaps TRBD1 as D (6 bases). V was shortened by 5 bases and J by 5 bases, with 15 bases between the two germline ends. In germline, CDR1 is MNHEY, CDR2 SMNVEV (reference sequence). The CDR3 totals 14 residues. CDR3 sequence reads: CASSPQGVGYGYTF. The CDR3 DNA sequence: TGTGCCAGCAGTCCACAGGGTGTAGGGTATGGCTACACCTTC.

This chain connects TRBV30 to TRBJ2-7; the match to TRBD2 covers 9 bases. V lost 3 bases and J lost 3; bases outside the gene matches: 6. The length of the CDR3 is 14 residues. The germline V gene has CDR1 GTSNPN and CDR2 SVGIG (reference sequence). The CDR3 DNA follows: TGTGCCTGGAGGGATACTAGCGGGTTCTACGAGCAGTACTTC. Residues: CAWRDTSGFYEQYF.

This clonotype came up many times. The chain is built from TRBV6-5 and TRBJ2-5, with 9 bases identical to TRBD2. The CDR3 contains 20 residues. V lost 2 bases to trimming and J lost 2 bases; unmatched junction nucleotides: 18. The germline CDR1 and CDR2 sequences are MNHEY and SVGAGI. In nucleotides, the CDR3 is TGTGCCAGCAGTTACCCTTTGAGGAGCGGGGGGACCTGGGGTCAAGAGACCCAGTACTTC. Translation gives CASSYPLRSGGTWGQETQYF.